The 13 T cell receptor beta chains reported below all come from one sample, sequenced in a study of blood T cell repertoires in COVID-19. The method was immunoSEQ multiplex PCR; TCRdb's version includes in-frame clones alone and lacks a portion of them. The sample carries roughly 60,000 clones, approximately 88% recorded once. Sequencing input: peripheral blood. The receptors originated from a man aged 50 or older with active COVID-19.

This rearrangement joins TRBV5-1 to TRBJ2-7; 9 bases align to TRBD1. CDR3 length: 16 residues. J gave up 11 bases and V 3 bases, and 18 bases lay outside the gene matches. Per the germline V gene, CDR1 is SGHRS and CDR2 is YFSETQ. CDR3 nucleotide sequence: TGCGCCAGCAGCTCTGGAACCGGGACAGGGTCGAGAGCTGAGTACTTC. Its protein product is CASSSGTGTGSRAEYF.

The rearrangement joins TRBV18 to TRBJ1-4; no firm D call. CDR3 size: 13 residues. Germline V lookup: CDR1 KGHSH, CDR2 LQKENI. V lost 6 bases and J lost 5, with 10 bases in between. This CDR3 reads CASSRGPNEKLFF. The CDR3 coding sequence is TGTGCCAGCTCCCGCGGCCCCAATGAAAAACTGTTTTTT.

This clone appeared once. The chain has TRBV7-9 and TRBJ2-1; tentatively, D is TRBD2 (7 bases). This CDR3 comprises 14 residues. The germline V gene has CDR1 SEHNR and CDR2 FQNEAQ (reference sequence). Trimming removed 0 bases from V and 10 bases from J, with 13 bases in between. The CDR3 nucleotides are TGTGCCAGCAGCTTAGCGGGGGGGGCATCCGAGCAGTTCTTC. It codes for CASSLAGGASEQFF.

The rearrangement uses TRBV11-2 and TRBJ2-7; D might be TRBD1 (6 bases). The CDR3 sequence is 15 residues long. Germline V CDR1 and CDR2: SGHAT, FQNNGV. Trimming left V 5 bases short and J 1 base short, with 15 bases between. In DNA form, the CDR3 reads TGTGCCAGCAGCCCCTCCGGGACACCTTCCTACGAGCAGTACTTC. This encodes CASSPSGTPSYEQYF.

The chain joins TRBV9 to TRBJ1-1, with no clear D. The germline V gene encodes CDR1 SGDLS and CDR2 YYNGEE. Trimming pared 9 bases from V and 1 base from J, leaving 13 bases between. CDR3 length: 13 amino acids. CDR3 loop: CATSFGPNTEAFF. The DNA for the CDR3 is TGTGCCACGTCCTTTGGGCCGAACACTGAAGCTTTCTTT.

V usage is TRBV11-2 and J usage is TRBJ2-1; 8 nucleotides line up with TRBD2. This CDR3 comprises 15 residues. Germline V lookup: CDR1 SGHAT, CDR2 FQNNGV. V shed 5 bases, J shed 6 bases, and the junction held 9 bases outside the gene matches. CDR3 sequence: CASSPLRGAVNEQFF. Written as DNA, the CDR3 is TGTGCCAGCAGCCCGCTGCGGGGGGCCGTCAATGAGCAGTTCTTC.

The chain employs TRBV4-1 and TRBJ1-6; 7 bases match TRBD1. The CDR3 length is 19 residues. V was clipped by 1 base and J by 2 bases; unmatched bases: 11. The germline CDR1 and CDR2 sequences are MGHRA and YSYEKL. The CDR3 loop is CASSQVLPGQTTYNSPLHF. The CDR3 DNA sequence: TGCGCCAGCAGCCAAGTCCTTCCGGGACAGACGACCTATAATTCACCCCTCCACTTT.

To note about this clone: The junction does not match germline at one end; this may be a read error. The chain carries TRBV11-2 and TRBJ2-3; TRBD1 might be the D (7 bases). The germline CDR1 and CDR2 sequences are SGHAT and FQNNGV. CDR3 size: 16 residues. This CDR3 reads CASSLDPGGLTHTQYF. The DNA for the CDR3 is TGTGCCAGCAGCTTAGATCCAGGGGGACTCACACATACGCAGTATTTT.

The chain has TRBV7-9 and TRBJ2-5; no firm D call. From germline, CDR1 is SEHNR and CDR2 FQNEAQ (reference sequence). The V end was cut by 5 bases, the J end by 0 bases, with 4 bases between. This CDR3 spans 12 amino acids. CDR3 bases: TGTGCCAGCAGCCCTTACCAAGAGACCCAGTACTTC. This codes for CASSPYQETQYF.

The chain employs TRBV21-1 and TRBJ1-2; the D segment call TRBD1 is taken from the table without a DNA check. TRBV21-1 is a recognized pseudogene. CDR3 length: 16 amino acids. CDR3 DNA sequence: TGTGCCAGCAGCAACTCAATCATGACAGTGAACTATGGCTACACCTTC. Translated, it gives CASSNSIMTVNYGYTF.

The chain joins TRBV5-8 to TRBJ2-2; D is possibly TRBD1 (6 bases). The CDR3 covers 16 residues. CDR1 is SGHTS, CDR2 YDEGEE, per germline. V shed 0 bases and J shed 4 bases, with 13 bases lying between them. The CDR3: CASSLAVGASTGELFF. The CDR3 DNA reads TGTGCCAGCAGCTTGGCGGTGGGGGCATCCACCGGGGAGCTGTTTTTT.

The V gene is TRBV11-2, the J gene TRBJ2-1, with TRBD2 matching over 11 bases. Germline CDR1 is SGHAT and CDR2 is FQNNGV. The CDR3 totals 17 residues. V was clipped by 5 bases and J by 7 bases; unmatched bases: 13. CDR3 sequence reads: CASSLRELAGVENEQFF. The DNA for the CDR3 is TGTGCCAGCAGCCTACGAGAACTAGCGGGGGTGGAGAATGAGCAGTTCTTC.

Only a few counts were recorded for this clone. The DNA for the CDR3 is TGTGCCAGCAGTCGTCGGGGTGACGATGGCTACACCTTC. As protein: CASSRRGDDGYTF. This chain connects TRBV25-1 to TRBJ1-2; the D is unclear. There are 13 residues in the CDR3. The V and J ends lost 5 bases and 6 bases respectively, with 13 bases between them. From germline, CDR1 is MGHDK and CDR2 SYGVNS.